Sequencing of this T cell receptor beta chain was carried out in a study of T cells after posttransplantation cyclophosphamide. The assay was immunoSEQ multiplex PCR, and TCRdb's table has in-frame clones only and misses some. The sample carries around 18,000 clones, roughly 73% recorded once. A marrow graft followed busulfan-fludarabine conditioning, with cyclophosphamide on days +3 and +4. CDR3 size: 15 residues. The germline CDR1 and CDR2 sequences are SQVTM and ANQGSEA. Trimming removed 0 bases from V and 8 bases from J; junction bases left unmatched: 9. To note about this clone: What it binds is not known.

Study outcomes and limitations: Recipient CMV seropositivity and CMV reactivation strongly tracked TRB clonality. Later post-transplant blood repertoires were often dominated by donor CD8+ memory clones.

This rearrangement joins TRBV29-1 to TRBJ1-2; 10 nucleotides match TRBD1. The input for sequencing was CD8+ T cells sorted from PBMCs, taken roughly 1,900 days after a stem cell transplant with posttransplant cyclophosphamide. The TCR originated in a female patient aged 40 to 50 who received an allogeneic stem cell transplant from a related donor, was CMV-positive, and had no GVHD. These T cells may partly come from the graft donor. CDR3 sequence: CSVEDSRQGARGYTF. The CDR3 DNA sequence: TGCAGCGTTGAAGATAGTCGACAGGGGGCGCGGGGCTACACCTTC.